These T cell receptor beta chains were read from a single sample in a study of shared T cell receptors in the human thymus. The data were produced by immunoSEQ multiplex PCR, yet TCRdb's version contains in-frame clones alone and is incomplete. This sample has some 640,000 clones, with 80% to 90% found just once. In addition, the sample was reused for a study of human thymus T cells.

Sequenced: thymocytes. The origin of the receptors is a boy younger than two with a congenital heart defect. The CDR3 runs from the conserved cysteine through the conserved F or W. Fields, in order: V gene, D gene, J gene, clone size, CDR3 DNA, CDR3 protein. D genes are given only for firm matches. Some rows have no size entry. The others give once, few or many, or a class for an expanded clone.

>TRBV27|TRBD1|TRBJ1-1|few
TGTGCCAGCAGTTCCTCTCCGACAGGGCTGCGATTTGACACTGAAGCTTTCTTT
CASSSSPTGLRFDTEAFF
>TRBV7-2|TRBD1|TRBJ1-2|.
TGTGCCAGCAACACAGGGGGCGCCGGAGGCTACACCTTC
CASNTGGAGGYTF
>TRBV15|.|TRBJ2-1|.
TGTGCCACCAGCAGAGACTCCAGGGATAGTGGGCAGTTCTTC
CATSRDSRDSGQFF
>TRBV13|.|TRBJ2-5|.
TGTGCCAGCAGCTCGGAGGAGACCCAGTACTTC
CASSSEETQYF
>TRBV29-1|TRBD2|TRBJ2-7|once
TGCAGCGTCGCCACGGGACTAGCGGGAGGGGAGCAGTACTTC
CSVATGLAGGEQYF
>TRBV30|TRBD1|TRBJ2-7|.
TGTGCCTGGAGTGTAAAGGGGACAGGGGGCTTAAAGGAGCAGTACTTC
CAWSVKGTGGLKEQYF
>TRBV29-1|.|TRBJ2-5|.
TGCAGCGTTGGTATGGGCAGTGGTCCAAAGACCCAGTACTTC
CSVGMGSGPKTQYF
>TRBV14|TRBD2|TRBJ2-3|.
TGTGCCAGCAGCCAAGCTCGGGAGGGGGATGGGGATACGCAGTATTTT
CASSQAREGDGDTQYF
>TRBV7-9|.|TRBJ2-7|.
TGTGCCAGCAGCACTCTTCGCAGGGACGAGCAGTACTTC
CASSTLRRDEQYF
>TRBV7-2|.|TRBJ2-7|.
TGTGCCAGCAGCTTTGGCGGAGCCTACGAGCAGTACTTC
CASSFGGAYEQYF
>TRBV30|.|TRBJ1-2|.
TGTGCCTGGTTGGCAAGGGGTGGCTATGGCTACACCTTC
CAWLARGGYGYTF
>TRBV7-2|TRBD1|TRBJ2-7|.
TGTGCCAGCAGCTTAGTGGAGGACAGGGGGCGCGAGCAGTACTTC
CASSLVEDRGREQYF
>TRBV19|.|TRBJ2-3|.
TGTGCCAGTAGTATTCGTCCAGGGGAGAAAATAGATACGCAGTATTTT
CASSIRPGEKIDTQYF
>TRBV18|TRBD1|TRBJ1-1|.
TGTGCCAGCTCAGAAGACAGGGGACCTATCCCTGAAGCTTTCTTT
CASSEDRGPIPEAFF
>TRBV28|TRBD1|TRBJ2-7|.
TGTGCCAGCAGCCCACAGGGGTCCTACGAGCAGTACTTC
CASSPQGSYEQYF
>TRBV27|.|TRBJ2-7|.
TGTGCCAGCAGTTACAGTGGCCCCTACGAGCAGTACTTC
CASSYSGPYEQYF
>TRBV11-2|.|TRBJ1-1|.
TGTGCCAGCTACTCCGGGGTCCCGATGAACACTGAAGCTTTCTTT
CASYSGVPMNTEAFF
>TRBV29-1|.|TRBJ1-1|.
TGCAGCGTTGTCAGACACCGGGAGCCGCACACTGAAGCTTTCTTT
CSVVRHREPHTEAFF
>TRBV11-2|.|TRBJ2-2|.
TGTGCCAGCAGCTTAGATCCCATTCTAGCCGGGGAGCTGTTTTTT
CASSLDPILAGELFF
>TRBV27|.|TRBJ2-7|.
TGTGCCAGCAGTTTATACCCTCGTACAGGGATTCCCTACGAGCAGTACTTC
CASSLYPRTGIPYEQYF
>TRBV15|.|TRBJ1-1|.
TGTGCCACCAGCAGAGATGGGGCGGATGAAGCTTTCTTT
CATSRDGADEAFF
>TRBV4-1|TRBD2|TRBJ2-4|.
TGCGCCAGCAGCCAAGATCCTCTAGCGGGGGGCTCCATAGCCAAAAACATTCAGTACTTC
CASSQDPLAGGSIAKNIQYF
>TRBV30|TRBD1|TRBJ1-4|.
TGTGCCTGGAGGTTCCGTGGGACAGGGCCCCCAACTAATGAAAAACTGTTTTTT
CAWRFRGTGPPTNEKLFF
>TRBV2|TRBD1|TRBJ2-7|few
TGTGCCAGCATTTGTCGGGACAGGGAGTCCTACGAGCAGTACTTC
CASICRDRESYEQYF
>TRBV18|.|TRBJ2-5|.
TGTGCCAGCTCATCAGGACAGAAGAGGGAGACCCAGTACTTC
CASSSGQKRETQYF
>TRBV12-5|TRBD1|TRBJ2-7|.
TGTGCTAGTGGTTTGATCGCCGGGACAGGGTTGAGCGAGCAGTACTTC
CASGLIAGTGLSEQYF
>TRBV6-5|TRBD2|TRBJ2-2|.
TGTGCCAGTAGCGGGAGGATGACCGGGGAGCTGTTTTTT
CASSGRMTGELFF
>TRBV19|.|TRBJ1-1|.
TGTGCCAGTAGTCCCAACAGGGTCCGGTTAACTGAAGCTTTCTTT
CASSPNRVRLTEAFF
>TRBV19|.|TRBJ2-7|.
TGTGCCAGTAGTGTCATGCTAGCGGACAGCCCCTTCGTCCTCTACGAGCAGTACTTC
CASSVMLADSPFVLYEQYF
>TRBV15|.|TRBJ1-5|.
TGTGCCACCAGCAGAGATGAGAATCAGCCCCAGCATTTT
CATSRDENQPQHF
>TRBV27|.|TRBJ2-1|.
TGTGCCAGCAGTCCGCGGGAACCCAATGAGCAGTTCTTC
CASSPREPNEQFF
>TRBV30|.|TRBJ1-1|once
TGTGCCTGCAGGGTCACTGAAGCTTTCTTT
CACRVTEAFF
>TRBV28|TRBD2|TRBJ2-7|once
TGTGCCAGCAGTTCAGCGGGAGACTGCTACGAGCAGTACTTC
CASSSAGDCYEQYF
>TRBV5-1|TRBD1|TRBJ2-1|.
TGCGCCAGCAGCCCCCGGGACAGGGGGTATAATGAGCAGTTCTTC
CASSPRDRGYNEQFF
>TRBV7-9|.|TRBJ1-2|.
TGTGCCAGCAGCTTAGCCGGTCCTTATGGCTACACCTTC
CASSLAGPYGYTF
>TRBV15|.|TRBJ1-4|.
TGTGCCACCAGCAGAGACCCCGGGGGGTTTGGCGAAAAACTGTTTTTT
CATSRDPGGFGEKLFF
>TRBV28|.|TRBJ1-2|.
TGTGCCAGCAGTTTGGAGCAGGGCCGTCGGGCCTTC
CASSLEQGRRAF
>TRBV10-1|TRBD1|TRBJ2-2|.
TGCGCCAGCAGTGACCGGGACAGGGGGAAGAACACCGGGGAGCTGTTTTTT
CASSDRDRGKNTGELFF
>TRBV4-1|TRBD1|TRBJ2-7|.
TGCGCCAGCAGCCCCGGGACAGGGGTCTCCTACGAGCAGTACTTC
CASSPGTGVSYEQYF
>TRBV9|.|TRBJ2-2|.
TGTGCCAGCAGCGTAGAGGGCGGGAACAGAAACTCGAACACCGGGGAGCTGTTTTTT
CASSVEGGNRNSNTGELFF
>TRBV29-1|.|TRBJ2-3|.
TGCAGCGTTGATTGCAGGGGGGCAACAGGTACGCAGTATTTT
CSVDCRGATGTQYF
>TRBV27|TRBD2|TRBJ2-3|.
TGTGCCAGTCATAGCCGGCTAGCGGCTAGCACAGATACGCAGTATTTT
CASHSRLAASTDTQYF
>TRBV4-1|.|TRBJ1-2|.
TGCGCCAGCAGCCAAGAGTCCGGGGATGGCTACACCTTC
CASSQESGDGYTF
>TRBV5-6|TRBD1|TRBJ2-7|.
TGTGCCAGCAGCTTGGTGGCCACCGGGACAGGGAAGAACGAGCAGTACTTC
CASSLVATGTGKNEQYF
>TRBV7-2|.|TRBJ2-5|.
TGTGCCAGCAGCCCAAGCACGAGTGACAGAAACCAAGAGACCCAGTACTTC
CASSPSTSDRNQETQYF
>TRBV4-3|.|TRBJ2-3|once
TGCGCCAGCAGCCAAGTGATAGGTGCGGGAAGCACAGATACGCAGTATTTT
CASSQVIGAGSTDTQYF
>TRBV5-1|.|TRBJ2-5|.
TGCGCCAGCAGCCCACAGGGACCAGAGACCCAGTACTTC
CASSPQGPETQYF
>TRBV4-3|TRBD1|TRBJ2-1|.
TGCGCCAGCAGCCCAGCCGACAGGGGGCGCAGAGGTGAGCAGTTCTTC
CASSPADRGRRGEQFF
>TRBV25-1|TRBD1|TRBJ2-5|.
TGTGCCAGCAACACACACCAGGGGGACAGGGGGCAAGAGACCCAGTACTTC
CASNTHQGDRGQETQYF